This T cell receptor (beta chain) originates from a study of shared clonotypes between healthy human individuals. Whole-study results and caveats: In contrast to clonotypes shared by all four donors, non-shared clonotypes had lower generation probabilities. Larger estimated richness was generally recorded for naive subsets relative to memory subsets.

The V and J ends lost 0 bases and 2 bases respectively, with 14 bases between them. The CDR3 extends over 16 amino acids. Germline values: CDR1 SGDLS, CDR2 YYNGEE. About this clone: The antigen is undetermined.

CD45RO-negative CD8 cells positively selected for CCR7 made up the naive population, which excluded terminally differentiated effector memory CD45RA+ cells. Several immunoSEQ 96-well plates shared each subset's DNA, each plate a replicate. Sorted-subset replicate PCR reactions were performed with around 200 ng DNA, corresponding to tens of thousands of T cell genomes. Using immunoSEQ multiplex PCR, the repertoire was profiled, and TCRdb retains in-frame clones only, with some absent. The sample holds over 2,000,000 clones, 93% seen once. The sequence was obtained from a man younger than 30 in good health. Some clones in this sample may be carry-over from other donors' samples. What was sequenced was naive CD8+ T cells from PBMCs. The chain has TRBV9 and TRBJ1-2; D not certain. DNA of the CDR3: TGTGCCAGCAGCGTAGGGCGGGTTGTGACCAACTATGGCTACACCTTC. This translates into CASSVGRVVTNYGYTF.